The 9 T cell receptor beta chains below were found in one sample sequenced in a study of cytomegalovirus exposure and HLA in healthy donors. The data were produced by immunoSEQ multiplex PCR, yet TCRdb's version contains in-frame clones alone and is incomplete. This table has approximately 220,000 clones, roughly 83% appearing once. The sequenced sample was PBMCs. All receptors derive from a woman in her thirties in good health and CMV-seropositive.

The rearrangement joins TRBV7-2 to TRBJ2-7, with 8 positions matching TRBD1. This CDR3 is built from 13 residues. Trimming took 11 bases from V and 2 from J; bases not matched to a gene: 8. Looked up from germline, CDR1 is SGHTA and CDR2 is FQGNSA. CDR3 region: CACGQGTPYEQYF. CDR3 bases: TGTGCCTGCGGACAGGGAACCCCCTACGAGCAGTACTTC.

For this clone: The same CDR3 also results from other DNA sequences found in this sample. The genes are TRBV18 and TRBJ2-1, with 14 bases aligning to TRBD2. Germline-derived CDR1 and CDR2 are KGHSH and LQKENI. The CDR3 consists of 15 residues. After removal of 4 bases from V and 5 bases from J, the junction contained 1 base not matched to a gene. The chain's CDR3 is CASSRGLAGDNEQFF. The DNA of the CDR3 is TGTGCCAGCTCACGGGGACTAGCGGGGGACAATGAGCAGTTCTTC.

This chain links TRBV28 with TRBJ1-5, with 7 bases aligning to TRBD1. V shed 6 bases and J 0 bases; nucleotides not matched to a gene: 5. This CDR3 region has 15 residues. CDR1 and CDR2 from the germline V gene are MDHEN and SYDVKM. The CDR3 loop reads CASRETGDSNQPQHF. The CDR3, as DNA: TGTGCCAGCAGAGAAACAGGGGATAGCAATCAGCCCCAGCATTTT.

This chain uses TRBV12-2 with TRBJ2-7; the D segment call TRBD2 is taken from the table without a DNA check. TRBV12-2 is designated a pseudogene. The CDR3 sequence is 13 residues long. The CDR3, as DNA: TGTGCAAGTCGCCCCAAAGCGGGGTACGAGCAGTACTTC. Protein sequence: CASRPKAGYEQYF.

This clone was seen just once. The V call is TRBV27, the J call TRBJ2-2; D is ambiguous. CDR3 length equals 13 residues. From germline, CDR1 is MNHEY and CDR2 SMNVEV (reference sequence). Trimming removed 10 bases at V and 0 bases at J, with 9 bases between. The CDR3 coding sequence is TGTGCCACCTCCTTGACGAACACCGGGGAGCTGTTTTTT. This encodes CATSLTNTGELFF.

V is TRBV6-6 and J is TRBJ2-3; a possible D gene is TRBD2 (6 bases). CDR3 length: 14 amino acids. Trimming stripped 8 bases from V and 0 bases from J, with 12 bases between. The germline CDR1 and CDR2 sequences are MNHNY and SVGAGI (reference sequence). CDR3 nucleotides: TGTGCCAGCCGGGACTCAGATAGCACAGATACGCAGTATTTT. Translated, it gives CASRDSDSTDTQYF.

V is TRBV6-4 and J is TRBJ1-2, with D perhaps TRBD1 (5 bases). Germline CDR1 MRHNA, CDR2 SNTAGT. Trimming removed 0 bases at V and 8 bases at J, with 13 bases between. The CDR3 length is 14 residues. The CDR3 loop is CASSDSIRGDGYTF. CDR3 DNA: TGTGCCAGCAGTGACTCGATCCGGGGGGACGGCTACACCTTC.

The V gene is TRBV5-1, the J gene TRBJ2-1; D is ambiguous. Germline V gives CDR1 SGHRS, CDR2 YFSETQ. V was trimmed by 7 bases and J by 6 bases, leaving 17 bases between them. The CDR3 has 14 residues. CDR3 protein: CASRVVLGLNEQFF. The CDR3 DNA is TGCGCCAGCCGCGTCGTTTTGGGCCTCAATGAGCAGTTCTTC.

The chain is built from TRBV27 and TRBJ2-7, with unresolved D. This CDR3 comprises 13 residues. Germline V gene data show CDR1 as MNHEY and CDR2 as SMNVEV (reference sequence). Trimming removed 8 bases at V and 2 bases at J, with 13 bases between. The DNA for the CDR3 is TGTGCCAGCCTCACCCGAACAGCCTACGAGCAGTACTTC. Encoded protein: CASLTRTAYEQYF.